This T cell receptor (beta chain) is drawn from a study of blood T cells in healthy people across ages. Alongside a J-beta primer mix, a sample-barcoded 5' primer served in a second PCR lasting roughly 7 to 12 cycles. MiXCR, applied by TCRdb to the 5' RACE reads, yields one record per CDR3 protein. The sample includes about 670,000 distinct CDR3 sequences, over 40% seen only once; the top ten take approximately 13%. The CDR3 totals 16 residues. The germline CDR1 and CDR2 sequences are SEHNR and FQNEAQ (reference sequence). V lost 5 bases, J lost 4 bases, and 20 bases lay in between. This clonotype was obtained from an elderly woman in good health. The chain links TRBV7-9 to TRBJ1-2, with D perhaps matching TRBD1 (6 bases). The sample comprised blood. This chain's CDR3 is CASSQVGASSLYGYTF. The CDR3 DNA sequence: TGTGCCAGCAGCCAGGTGGGGGCCAGCTCCCTCTATGGCTACACCTTC. The variable domain in full, with the rest retrieved from reference TRBV7-9 and TRBJ1-2, is DTGVSQNPRHKITKRGQNVTFRCDPISEHNRLYWYRQTLGQGPEFLTYFQNEAQLEKSRLLSDRFSAERPKGSFSTLEIQRTEQGDSAMYLCASSQVGASSLYGYTFGSGTRLTVV.